These 28 T cell receptor beta chains originate from one sample sequenced in a study of blood T cell repertoires in COVID-19. Clones were read by immunoSEQ multiplex PCR, and TCRdb kept only the in-frame ones, dropping some. The sample yields about 66,000 clones, roughly 90% seen once. Sequencing was performed on peripheral blood. These receptor sequences come from a man between 60 and 75 years old with acute or convalescent COVID-19.

The V and J genes are TRBV10-3 and TRBJ1-1, with TRBD1 identical over 8 bases. The CDR3 contains 15 residues. CDR1 ENHRY and CDR2 SYGVKD come from the germline V gene. With V trimmed by 6 bases and J by 5 bases, 11 bases remained unmatched. The CDR3 region is CAIRTDREERTEAFF. The DNA of the CDR3 is TGTGCCATCAGGACGGACAGGGAGGAAAGGACTGAAGCTTTCTTT.

The genes are TRBV6-1 and TRBJ2-7; 9 nucleotides align to TRBD1. The CDR3 consists of 14 residues. Trimming removed 3 bases from V and 5 bases from J; junction bases left unmatched: 5. CDR1 and CDR2 from the germline V gene are MNHNS and SASEGT. CDR3 bases: TGTGCCAGCAGTGACCGGGACAGGGTCCACGAGCAGTACTTC. Amino acids: CASSDRDRVHEQYF.

The chain links TRBV9 to TRBJ1-1, with 8 bases lining up with TRBD1. After removal of 1 base from V and 5 bases from J, the junction contained 7 bases not matched to a gene. The length of the CDR3 is 15 residues. In germline, CDR1 is SGDLS, CDR2 YYNGEE. CDR3 DNA sequence: TGTGCCAGCAGCGTAAACAGGGGGTGGGGTACTGAAGCTTTCTTT. The encoded protein is CASSVNRGWGTEAFF.

The chain recombines TRBV27 with TRBJ2-1; TRBD1 might be the D (5 bases). This CDR3 has 14 residues. The V end lost 6 bases, the J end lost 0 bases, and 9 bases lay between the germline ends. In germline, CDR1 is MNHEY, CDR2 SMNVEV (reference sequence). CDR3 nucleotide sequence: TGTGCCAGCAGCCAGGGATTCTCCTACAATGAGCAGTTCTTC. It encodes CASSQGFSYNEQFF.

V gene TRBV25-1 combines with J gene TRBJ1-6, with D possibly being TRBD1 (6 bases). CDR3 length: 18 residues. Germline assignment: CDR1 MGHDK and CDR2 SYGVNS. V lost 0 bases and J lost 2, with 14 bases in between. This CDR3 is CASSEYEEGGPYNSPLHF. The CDR3 DNA is TGTGCCAGCAGTGAATATGAGGAAGGGGGTCCCTATAATTCACCCCTCCACTTT.

The V call is TRBV3-1 (or the pseudogene TRBV3-2), the J call TRBJ2-2; TRBD2 aligns across 9 bases. CDR3 length: 16 amino acids. Germline assignment: CDR1 LGHDT and CDR2 YNNKEL (reference sequence). Trimming removed 1 base from V and 4 bases from J; junction bases left unmatched: 4. The CDR3 here is CASSQGGLASTGELFF. Here the CDR3 DNA reads TGTGCCAGCAGCCAAGGGGGACTAGCCTCCACCGGGGAGCTGTTTTTT.

The genes are TRBV27 and TRBJ1-6; 7 bases line up with TRBD1. CDR1 and CDR2 (germline): MNHEY, SMNVEV (reference sequence). The CDR3 spans 15 residues. V lost 3 bases and J lost 7; bases outside the gene matches: 6. The CDR3 DNA sequence: TGTGCCAGCAGTTTGAGACAGGGTGGAAATTCACCCCTCCACTTT. Encoded protein: CASSLRQGGNSPLHF.

This clone was seen just once. The V gene is TRBV6-5, the J gene TRBJ2-7; weak D call: TRBD1 (5 bases). In germline, CDR1 is MNHEY, CDR2 SVGAGI. This CDR3 is 12 amino acids long. Trimming removed 7 bases at V and 6 bases at J, with 13 bases between. Here the CDR3 DNA reads TGTGCCAGCAAGGACAATATCCTCGAGCAGTACTTC. Amino acid sequence: CASKDNILEQYF.

The chain joins TRBV18 to TRBJ1-2; TRBD1 is a possible D gene (5 bases). This CDR3 spans 15 amino acids. Trimming shortened V by 2 bases and J by 4 bases, and 14 bases separated the two germline ends. Germline V gives CDR1 KGHSH, CDR2 LQKENI. CDR3 sequence reads: CASSPDTTATYGYTF. The CDR3 DNA sequence: TGTGCCAGCTCACCAGACACGACAGCGACCTATGGCTACACCTTC.

Only one count was recorded for this clone. This rearrangement joins TRBV30 to TRBJ1-5; 9 positions match TRBD1. Trimming cost V 2 bases and J 3 bases; bases outside gene matches: 5. The CDR3 is 15 amino acids. Germline-derived CDR1 and CDR2 are GTSNPN and SVGIG (reference sequence). The CDR3 DNA follows: TGTGCCTGGAGTATCGGACAGGGGACCAATCAGCCCCAGCATTTT. Its translation is CAWSIGQGTNQPQHF.

V usage is TRBV25-1 and J usage is TRBJ1-2, with D possibly being TRBD1 (5 bases). Trimming cost V 11 bases and J 3 bases, with 13 bases left between them. CDR1 MGHDK and CDR2 SYGVNS come from the germline V gene. The CDR3 is 12 amino acids. CDR3 DNA sequence: TGTGCCGTGGGGGGTCGTGACTATGGCTACACCTTC. Translation: CAVGGRDYGYTF.

This rearrangement joins TRBV5-1 to TRBJ1-3; TRBD1 matches 7 bases. The CDR3 is 16 residues long. V was pared by 3 bases and J by 2 bases, with 8 bases of the junction left unmatched. Germline assignment: CDR1 SGHRS and CDR2 YFSETQ. For the CDR3, the DNA is TGCGCCAGCAGCTGGAATCCCGGGACAGCTGGAAACACCATATATTTT. As protein: CASSWNPGTAGNTIYF.

The chain has TRBV28 and TRBJ1-4; D is possibly TRBD1 (6 bases). The V gene lost 7 bases and the J gene lost 8 bases, with 32 bases spanning the gap. CDR1 and CDR2 (germline): MDHEN, SYDVKM. This CDR3 has 19 residues. This CDR3 reads CASISLYLGVGQRSEKLFF. CDR3 DNA: TGTGCCAGCATCTCACTCTATCTAGGTGTCGGACAGCGCTCCGAAAAACTGTTTTTT.

The rearrangement uses TRBV6-6 and TRBJ2-1, with a weak D call TRBD1 (5 bases). This CDR3 has 16 residues. Germline V lookup: CDR1 MNHNY, CDR2 SVGAGI (reference sequence). The V gene lost 4 bases and the J gene lost 6 bases, with 19 bases spanning the gap. Here the CDR3 DNA reads TGTGCCAGCAGTTCCCCCACCATTCTAGGGGCCAATGAGCAGTTCTTC. Translating gives CASSSPTILGANEQFF.

The chain couples TRBV10-2 to TRBJ2-3; weak D call: TRBD1 (5 bases). The CDR3 has 15 residues. The V and J ends lost 6 bases and 0 bases respectively, with 13 bases between them. Germline V gene lookup returns CDR1 WSHSY and CDR2 SAAADI. The CDR3 coding sequence is TGCGCCAGCAGCAGGGCTATCCATAGCACAGATACGCAGTATTTT. The encoded protein is CASSRAIHSTDTQYF.

This chain uses TRBV7-6 with TRBJ2-6, with 8 bases identical to TRBD1. V lost 5 bases to trimming and J lost 2 bases; unmatched junction nucleotides: 5. Germline V CDR1 and CDR2: SGHVS, FNYEAQ. The CDR3 totals 16 residues. The CDR3 region is CASSPRTGTGANVLTF. CDR3 coding DNA: TGTGCCAGCAGCCCCCGGACAGGGACTGGGGCCAACGTCCTGACTTTC.

The chain combines TRBV7-9 with TRBJ1-3, with 8 bases aligning to TRBD1. Germline loops: CDR1 SEHNR, CDR2 FQNEAQ (reference sequence). Trimming at V came to 4 bases and at J to 0 bases, leaving 14 bases not matched to a gene. The length of the CDR3 is 19 residues. In DNA form, the CDR3 reads TGTGCCAGCAGCTCCCAGGGACAGGTCCATCCGTTCTCTGGAAACACCATATATTTT. It encodes CASSSQGQVHPFSGNTIYF.

V and J are TRBV7-9 and TRBJ1-1; 8 bases map to TRBD1. The junction had 10 bases not matched to a gene; V was cut back by 5 bases and J by 11 bases. CDR3 length: 13 residues. Per germline, CDR1 SEHNR and CDR2 FQNEAQ (reference sequence). CDR3 sequence reads: CASSRGQGLPAFF. The CDR3 coding sequence is TGTGCCAGCAGCCGTGGACAGGGACTCCCGGCTTTCTTT.

The chain links TRBV3-1 (or the pseudogene TRBV3-2) to TRBJ2-7; 7 bases line up with TRBD2. Germline loops: CDR1 LGHDT, CDR2 YNNKEL (reference sequence). This CDR3 region has 13 residues. V dropped 5 bases and J dropped 2; count of bases not matched to a gene: 3. CDR3 coding DNA: TGTGCCAGCAGCGATGGGACTACCTACGAGCAGTACTTC. This codes for CASSDGTTYEQYF.

The chain links TRBV19 to TRBJ1-2, with 8 bases fitting TRBD1. The CDR3 consists of 14 residues. Germline lookup yields CDR1 LNHDA and CDR2 SQIVND (reference sequence). V gave up 5 bases and J gave up 8 bases; unmatched junction bases: 10. The CDR3 loop is CASSVPQGASGYTF. CDR3 DNA: TGTGCCAGTAGTGTTCCTCAGGGGGCGTCGGGCTACACCTTC. The full variable domain, its missing parts supplied by reference TRBV19 and TRBJ1-2, is DGGITQSPKYLFRKEGQNVTLSCEQNLNHDAMYWYRQDPGQGLRLIYYSQIVNDFQKGDIAEGYSVSREKKESFPLTVTSAQKNPTAFYLCASSVPQGASGYTFGSGTRLTVV.

The chain uses TRBV27 and TRBJ1-2, with D possibly matching TRBD1 (5 bases). The germline V gene encodes CDR1 MNHEY and CDR2 SMNVEV (reference sequence). With 6 bases removed from V and 7 bases from J, the gap between germline ends came to 30 bases. The CDR3 is 18 residues long. CDR3 residues: CASRRTPVLGQFSGGYTF. The CDR3 DNA sequence: TGTGCCAGCAGACGAACCCCGGTCTTGGGGCAGTTCAGTGGTGGCTACACCTTC.

The chain links TRBV6-5 to TRBJ2-7, with 7 bases that match TRBD1. Germline V gives CDR1 MNHEY, CDR2 SVGAGI. J was trimmed by 2 bases and V by 6 bases; bases with no gene match: 7. The CDR3 sequence is 14 residues long. The CDR3 nucleotides read TGTGCCAGCAGGAGCAGGGGGAATACCTACGAGCAGTACTTC. It yields the protein CASRSRGNTYEQYF.

The rearrangement joins TRBV18 to TRBJ1-1; TRBD1 is a possible D gene (6 bases). Trimming pared 3 bases from V and 5 bases from J, leaving 13 bases between. The CDR3 runs 14 residues. CDR1 KGHSH and CDR2 LQKENI come from the germline V gene. CDR3 DNA: TGTGCCAGCTCACCTCAGACAGGATTAACTGAAGCTTTCTTT. Its translation is CASSPQTGLTEAFF. Variable domain in full (rest from reference TRBV18 and TRBJ1-1): NAGVMQNPRHLVRRRGQEARLRCSPMKGHSHVYWYRQLPEEGLKFMVYLQKENIIDESGMPKERFSAEFPKEGPSILRIQQVVRGDSAAYFCASSPQTGLTEAFFGQGTRLTVV.

This clone was seen more than once but under ten times. The CDR3 DNA reads as TGTGCCAGCAGAGGGTCAGGGGGCTACGAGCAGTACTTC. Residues: CASRGSGGYEQYF. The chain links TRBV6-5 to TRBJ2-7, with TRBD1 matching over 7 bases. Germline CDR1 MNHEY, CDR2 SVGAGI. V dropped 6 bases and J dropped 3; count of bases not matched to a gene: 5. The CDR3 sequence is 13 residues long.

The chain is built from TRBV12-2 and TRBJ2-3; the tabulated D call, TRBD2, remains unverified against the DNA. TRBV12-2 is a recognized pseudogene. The CDR3 is 18 residues long. Written as DNA, the CDR3 is TGTGCAAGTCGCTTCCCCCCAGCGGGGGGCCCGTTCGGGGATACGCAGTATTTT. Translated: CASRFPPAGGPFGDTQYF.

The CDR3 region is CASSAGTGTYEQYF. The CDR3 nucleotides read TGTGCCAGCAGCGCCGGGACAGGGACCTACGAGCAGTACTTC. V and J are TRBV4-2 and TRBJ2-7, with 9 bases matching TRBD1. The CDR3 is 14 residues long. Germline CDR1 LGHNA, CDR2 YNFKEQ. Trimming removed 5 bases from V and 2 bases from J; junction bases left unmatched: 4.

The chain carries TRBV18 and TRBJ2-1; 10 bases are shared with TRBD2. Germline V gives CDR1 KGHSH, CDR2 LQKENI. J was trimmed by 9 bases and V by 2 bases; bases with no gene match: 4. The CDR3 consists of 14 residues. CDR3 in DNA: TGTGCCAGCTCACCAGGGACTAGCGTGGGTGAGCAGTTCTTC. It yields the protein CASSPGTSVGEQFF.

The gene calls are TRBV18 and TRBJ2-1, with 8 nucleotides matching TRBD2. Per germline, CDR1 KGHSH and CDR2 LQKENI. This CDR3 contains 14 residues. The V and J ends lost 4 bases and 5 bases, in that order; junction bases with no gene match: 4. This CDR3 reads CASSLAGPNNEQFF. CDR3 bases: TGTGCCAGCTCACTAGCGGGGCCAAACAATGAGCAGTTCTTC.